A selection of T cell receptor beta chains follows, all from one sample in a study of cytomegalovirus exposure and HLA in healthy donors. Generated by immunoSEQ multiplex PCR, the TCRdb table keeps only in-frame clones and is missing some. The sample has 60,000 to 90,000 clones; 94% are singletons. The sequencing sample was made of PBMCs. These receptors came from a woman between 18 and 30 years old in good health and CMV-seronegative. Each CDR3 is given with its conserved first and last residue. D genes are given only for firm matches. Where a row states a size, it is once, few, many or the class of an expanded clone; other rows omit it.

V gene,J gene,D gene,clone size,CDR3 DNA,CDR3 protein
TRBV7-8,TRBJ2-6,TRBD1,.,TGTGCCAGCAGCTCCCCGGGACAGCACTCTGGGGCCAACGTCCTGACTTTC,CASSSPGQHSGANVLTF
TRBV11-2,TRBJ1-6,TRBD1,.,TGTGCCAGCAGCTTAGGGACAGGGGGTTCACCCCTCCACTTT,CASSLGTGGSPLHF
TRBV20-1,TRBJ1-3,.,.,TGCAGTGCTAGTGGCCCCACCATATATTTT,CSASGPTIYF
TRBV29-1,TRBJ1-2,TRBD1,.,TGCAGCGTCTCGGGACAGGGATTTGGCTACACCTTC,CSVSGQGFGYTF
TRBV2,TRBJ2-1,.,.,TGTGCCAGCAGTGAAATAGAGACTAGTATCAATGAGCAGTTCTTC,CASSEIETSINEQFF
TRBV30,TRBJ1-3,.,.,TGTGCCTGGAGTGCGGGGTCTGGAAACACCATATATTTT,CAWSAGSGNTIYF
TRBV5-1,TRBJ2-7,.,.,TGCGCCAGCAATTGGTTTGGCGGAGCCTACGAGCAGTACTTC,CASNWFGGAYEQYF
TRBV9,TRBJ2-3,.,.,TGTGCCAGCAGCGTAGGCTCTAGGGGGGGACTCGCTAGCACAGATACGCAGTATTTT,CASSVGSRGGLASTDTQYF
TRBV28,TRBJ2-2,TRBD2,.,TGTGCCAGCAGTACGAGCGGGGCCCCTAACACCGGGGAGCTGTTTTTT,CASSTSGAPNTGELFF
TRBV7-8,TRBJ2-3,TRBD2,.,TGTGCCAGCAGCGCGGGACTAGCGGGGGCAAGCACAGATACGCAGTATTTT,CASSAGLAGASTDTQYF
TRBV9,TRBJ2-7,.,.,TGTGCCAGCAGCGTAGGACTCGATCTTACCTACGAGCAGTACTTC,CASSVGLDLTYEQYF
TRBV6-6,TRBJ1-1,.,.,TGTGCCAGCACCAAATCTCTCGGGGTCGTGAACACTGAAGCTTTCTTT,CASTKSLGVVNTEAFF
TRBV19,TRBJ1-2,TRBD1,.,TGTGCCAGTAGCAACAGGGGTGCCTACAACTATGGCTACACCTTC,CASSNRGAYNYGYTF
TRBV5-1,TRBJ2-5,.,.,TGCGCCAGCAGCTTGGACCAGGGGTGGGCCCAGTACTTC,CASSLDQGWAQYF
TRBV11-2,TRBJ1-6,TRBD1,.,TGTGCCAGCAGCCCCAAGACAGGGTTTAAGAATTCACCCCTCCACTTT,CASSPKTGFKNSPLHF
TRBV19,TRBJ1-5,.,.,TGTGCCAGTAGTATGTGGCGGAACAATCAGCCCCAGCATTTT,CASSMWRNNQPQHF
TRBV27,TRBJ1-6,.,.,TGTGCCAGCACCCCGACAGGCGGAGGTTCACCCCTCCACTTT,CASTPTGGGSPLHF
TRBV27,TRBJ2-7,TRBD1,.,TGTGCCAGCAGTCCACACGGGACAGCCTACGAGCAGTACTTC,CASSPHGTAYEQYF
TRBV28,TRBJ2-1,.,.,TGTGCCAGCAGTTTACCTATCCGGACAGTCATCCAGGGTGAGCAGTTCTTC,CASSLPIRTVIQGEQFF
TRBV27,TRBJ2-6,.,.,TGTGCCAGCAGTTTCTTCTCCTCTGGGGCCAACGTCCTGACTTTC,CASSFFSSGANVLTF
TRBV5-6,TRBJ1-2,TRBD1,.,TGTGCCAGCAGCTTGCCAGGGGGCTACTATGGCTACACCTTC,CASSLPGGYYGYTF
TRBV6-5,TRBJ2-2,.,once,TGTGCCAGCAGGCCAGGGGAGGGCGGGGAGCTGTTTTTT,CASRPGEGGELFF
TRBV5-4,TRBJ2-1,TRBD2,.,TGTGCCAGCAGCCCCCTCGCGGGGGGCCCGAGGGATGAGCAGTTCTTC,CASSPLAGGPRDEQFF
TRBV9,TRBJ2-7,TRBD1,.,TGTGCCAGCAGCTTTACAGGGGGTCGTAACGAGCAGTACTTC,CASSFTGGRNEQYF
TRBV6-1,TRBJ1-2,.,.,TGTGCCAGCAGTGAAGACACTTTACAGGGTCGCTACACCTTC,CASSEDTLQGRYTF
TRBV28,TRBJ2-1,TRBD2,.,TGTGCCAGCCGAGGAGCGGGGGGATTCTACAATGAGCAGTTCTTC,CASRGAGGFYNEQFF
TRBV7-9,TRBJ1-3,.,.,TGTGCCAGCAGCTTCGTGCCCAGCTCTGGAAACACCATATATTTT,CASSFVPSSGNTIYF
TRBV18,TRBJ2-1,TRBD1,.,TGTGCCAGCTCACCTTCGGTAGGGACAGGGATCTATGAGCAGTTCTTC,CASSPSVGTGIYEQFF